The present TCR beta chain was sequenced within a study of cytomegalovirus exposure and HLA in healthy donors. In the study overall: The roughly 110 validation repertoires were produced on the same platform as the 550 to 750 repertoires of the first cohort. This was reported in a later analysis. Regarding the study as a whole: TCR clusters originating in the first cohort tended to co-occur in the roughly 130 validation repertoires, according to a later analysis. Using the classifier, cytomegalovirus status was reportedly diagnosed with high specificity and sensitivity.

Between the trimmed V and J ends, which lost 1 base and 2 bases, there was a span of 11 bases. The CDR3 totals 15 residues. CDR1 and CDR2 from the germline V gene are SGHNT and YENEEA. Only in-frame clones appear in the TCRdb table, and some are missing; sequencing was by immunoSEQ multiplex PCR. The sample contains 150,000 to 200,000 clones, more than 75% of which appear only once. Notes on this clone: Its antigen remains unidentified.

The J gene is TRBJ1-1, the V gene TRBV11-3, with a tentative D call TRBD1 (6 bases). The specimen was PBMCs. The sequence was collected from a woman aged 18-29 years in good health and CMV-seronegative. This chain's CDR3 is CASSLGQGKNTEAFF. The DNA of the CDR3 is TGTGCCAGCAGCTTAGGTCAGGGGAAAAACACTGAAGCTTTCTTT. The full variable domain, its missing parts supplied by reference TRBV11-3 and TRBJ1-1, is EAGVVQSPRYKIIEKKQPVAFWCNPISGHNTLYWYLQNLGQGPELLIRYENEEAVDDSQLPKDRFSAERLKGVDSTLKIQPAELGDSAVYLCASSLGQGKNTEAFFGQGTRLTVV.